These 28 T cell receptor beta chains were sequenced from one sample in a study of cytomegalovirus exposure and HLA in healthy donors (dated by TCRdb to 2017 to 2019). To prepare the library, the immunoSEQ multiplex PCR assay was applied. The table comes from immuneACCESS by way of TCRdb, which keeps in-frame sequences with V and J called. Part of the clones is missing from these tables; in studies checked, under half for an unresolved V gene and the rest for unknown reasons. The sample table shows some 98,000 clones, and about 83% are seen once. 3.5% to 5% of the sample is held by the ten biggest clonotypes. The sample taken for sequencing was PBMCs. Every receptor here comes from a woman aged 25 to 39 in good health and CMV-seronegative.

The rearrangement uses TRBV7-9 and TRBJ2-1; 8 nucleotides line up with TRBD2. Germline lookup yields CDR1 SEHNR and CDR2 FQNEAQ (reference sequence). The CDR3 has 13 residues. Losses at the gene ends were 1 base for V and 15 bases for J; bases not matched to a gene: 8. In DNA, the CDR3 is TGTGCCAGCAGCTTAGAGCGGGAGTCCCTGGGGTTCTTC. Residues: CASSLERESLGFF.

This clone has just a few counts. The CDR3 spells CASSLRTVPGGRPYNEQFF. DNA for the CDR3: TGTGCCAGCAGTTTAAGGACAGTCCCTGGTGGGAGACCCTACAATGAGCAGTTCTTC. The chain recombines TRBV27 with TRBJ2-1; TRBD1 is a possible D gene (6 bases). Germline CDR1 MNHEY, CDR2 SMNVEV (reference sequence). The V end was cut by 2 bases, the J end by 2 bases, with 22 bases between. This CDR3 has 19 residues.

The rearrangement joins TRBV6-6 to TRBJ1-1; 10 nucleotides align to TRBD1. V lost 6 bases, J lost 4 bases, and 8 bases stayed unmatched. There are 15 residues in the CDR3. In germline, CDR1 is MNHNY, CDR2 SVGAGI (reference sequence). In nucleotides, the CDR3 is TGTGCCAGCAGGGATGACAGGGGGCTGGTCACTGAAGCTTTCTTT. Its translation is CASRDDRGLVTEAFF.

The sample holds one count of this clone. The V call is TRBV5-5, the J call TRBJ1-2; TRBD1 is a possible D gene (6 bases). Germline V gives CDR1 SGHKS, CDR2 YYEKEE (reference sequence). V lost 7 bases and J lost 6, with 16 bases in between. The CDR3 contains 13 residues. The CDR3 sequence is CASRLPGTNGYTF. In DNA form, the CDR3 reads TGTGCCAGCCGTCTCCCAGGGACAAATGGCTACACCTTC.

This rearrangement joins TRBV6-5 to TRBJ1-2; maybe TRBD1 (5 bases). This CDR3 comprises 16 residues. Per the germline V gene, CDR1 is MNHEY and CDR2 is SVGAGI. The germline V and J ends were trimmed by 1 base and 7 bases, with 19 bases remaining between them. In DNA, the CDR3 is TGTGCCAGCAGTTACTTCTTAACCTCTGATGGGGCTGGCTACACCTTC. Translation: CASSYFLTSDGAGYTF.

J is TRBJ2-3 and V is TRBV7-8; the D gene is possibly TRBD2 (6 bases). The CDR3 has 15 residues. V lost 5 bases and J 2 bases, leaving 14 bases between the germline ends. Germline V gives CDR1 SGHVS, CDR2 FQNEAQ. CDR3 sequence reads: CASSPSPGATDTQYF. CDR3 nucleotides: TGTGCCAGCAGCCCTTCCCCGGGAGCCACAGATACGCAGTATTTT.

The V gene is TRBV6-5, the J gene TRBJ2-7; the D gene is possibly TRBD2 (7 bases). CDR3 length: 13 residues. V was pared by 7 bases and J by 3 bases, with 13 bases between. CDR1 MNHEY and CDR2 SVGAGI come from the germline V gene. CDR3 residues: CASTEGGGYEQYF. DNA for the CDR3: TGTGCCAGCACCGAGGGAGGGGGCTACGAGCAGTACTTC.

The table lists this clone with a count of one. J is TRBJ2-1 and V is TRBV27, with D possibly being TRBD1 (5 bases). Germline V gives CDR1 MNHEY, CDR2 SMNVEV (reference sequence). Trimming removed 5 bases from V and 2 bases from J, with 13 bases in between. This CDR3 has 15 amino acids. The CDR3 DNA follows: TGTGCCAGCAGTCCATCAGGGCAGGCCTACAATGAGCAGTTCTTC. Translated: CASSPSGQAYNEQFF.

The chain combines TRBV5-4 with TRBJ1-5; weak D call: TRBD1 (6 bases). The CDR3 consists of 13 residues. The V gene lost 2 bases and the J gene lost 9 bases, with 12 bases spanning the gap. Germline lookup yields CDR1 SGHNT and CDR2 YYREEE (reference sequence). CDR3 in DNA: TGTGCCAGCAGCTTCGACGGGGGGCGGCCCCAGCATTTT. It codes for CASSFDGGRPQHF.

This clone has a single count. J is TRBJ2-2 and V is TRBV5-4; 11 bases match TRBD2. This CDR3 is built from 16 residues. J lost 2 bases, V lost 9 bases, and 9 bases had no gene match. Germline V gene data show CDR1 as SGHNT and CDR2 as YYREEE (reference sequence). The chain's CDR3 is CATSQGTSGNTGELFF. CDR3 coding DNA: TGTGCCACCTCACAAGGGACTAGCGGAAACACCGGGGAGCTGTTTTTT.

In this sample, this clone turned up once. The chain joins TRBV5-1 to TRBJ2-3; a weak D match, TRBD2 (7 bases). The CDR3 covers 14 residues. V was pared by 7 bases and J by 0 bases, with 12 bases between. CDR1 SGHRS and CDR2 YFSETQ come from the germline V gene. The CDR3 DNA is TGCGCCAGCTCTAGGGGGGGGAGCACAGATACGCAGTATTTT. Its translation is CASSRGGSTDTQYF.

This clone was observed a few times. The V call is TRBV20-1, the J call TRBJ1-2, with unresolved D. Germline lookup yields CDR1 DFQATT and CDR2 SNEGSKA (reference sequence). Trimming removed 3 bases from V and 8 bases from J, with 7 bases in between. The CDR3 has 10 amino acids. The CDR3 protein is CSASAGGYTF. In DNA, the CDR3 is TGCAGTGCTAGTGCGGGCGGCTACACCTTC.

This chain uses TRBV29-1 with TRBJ2-7, with TRBD1 matching 7 bases. The V gene end was trimmed by 6 bases and the J gene end by 2 bases; junction bases not matched to a gene: 10. CDR1 and CDR2 (germline): SQVTM, ANQGSEA. This CDR3 is built from 14 residues. CDR3 region: CSVGTGTVTYEQYF. The DNA for the CDR3 is TGCAGCGTGGGAACCGGGACAGTGACCTACGAGCAGTACTTC.

J is TRBJ2-3 and V is TRBV29-1, with 10 nucleotides matching TRBD2. Trimming removed 5 bases from V and 1 base from J; junction bases left unmatched: 3. CDR3 size: 14 residues. CDR1 is SQVTM, CDR2 ANQGSEA, per germline. The CDR3 DNA reads TGCAGCGTTAGAGCGGGGGGGCGCACAGATACGCAGTATTTT. Its translation: CSVRAGGRTDTQYF.

This rearrangement joins TRBV27 to TRBJ1-5; a weak D match, TRBD1 (6 bases). The germline gives CDR1 MNHEY, CDR2 SMNVEV (reference sequence). CDR3 length equals 15 residues. The V gene lost 8 bases and the J gene lost 7 bases, with 21 bases spanning the gap. This chain's CDR3 is CASGGGGLNGQPQHF. DNA of the CDR3: TGTGCCAGCGGCGGGGGGGGGCTGAACGGCCAGCCCCAGCATTTT.

This clone was seen a few times. The V gene is TRBV19, the J gene TRBJ1-3; D remains ambiguous. V dropped 7 bases and J dropped 4 bases, with 14 bases sitting between them. Germline V CDR1 and CDR2: LNHDA, SQIVND (reference sequence). The CDR3 runs to 14 residues. The CDR3, as DNA: TGTGCCAGTAAATACCGAGGGAGGGGAAACACCATATATTTT. Protein product: CASKYRGRGNTIYF.

J is TRBJ2-1 and V is TRBV27; TRBD2 matches at 9 bases. The CDR3 runs 15 residues. V dropped 5 bases and J dropped 10; count of bases not matched to a gene: 12. Germline-derived CDR1 and CDR2 are MNHEY and SMNVEV (reference sequence). CDR3 residues: CASSRSGGLQGEQFF. CDR3 nucleotides: TGTGCCAGCAGTCGTAGCGGGGGTCTTCAGGGAGAGCAGTTCTTC.

The chain uses TRBV2 and TRBJ1-3; TRBD1 matches 7 bases. After removal of 5 bases from V and 0 bases from J, the junction contained 7 bases not matched to a gene. The CDR3 sequence is 16 residues long. Germline loops: CDR1 SNHLY, CDR2 FYNNEI. The CDR3 DNA reads as TGTGCCAGCAGTCTGGACAGGTTACCCTCTGGAAACACCATATATTTT. It translates to CASSLDRLPSGNTIYF.

This chain joins TRBV28 and TRBJ1-1; TRBD1 matches at 11 bases. The CDR3 runs to 14 residues. Germline V CDR1 and CDR2: MDHEN, SYDVKM. J gave up 3 bases and V 3 bases, and 0 bases lay outside the gene matches. CDR3: CASSLDRGHTEAFF. As DNA, the CDR3 is TGTGCCAGCAGTTTGGACAGGGGGCACACTGAAGCTTTCTTT. Looking up the rest from reference TRBV28 and TRBJ1-1 gives the full variable domain: DVKVTQSSRYLVKRTGEKVFLECVQDMDHENMFWYRQDPGLGLRLIYFSYDVKMKEKGDIPEGYSVSREKKERFSLILESASTNQTSMYLCASSLDRGHTEAFFGQGTRLTVV.

DNA for the CDR3: TGCGCCAGCAGCCAAGAGGTCCTCGCCAGCGGGAGGATGGGTGAGCAGTTCTTC. This encodes CASSQEVLASGRMGEQFF. This chain uses TRBV4-3 with TRBJ2-1, with TRBD2 matching 9 bases. Germline trimming cut 0 bases from V and 9 bases from J; bases unmatched to any gene: 15. CDR3 length: 18 residues. CDR1 and CDR2 from the germline V gene are LGHNA and YSLEER.

The J gene is TRBJ2-1, the V gene TRBV4-2; 12 bases line up with TRBD2. This CDR3 has 17 residues. CDR1 and CDR2 (germline): LGHNA, YNFKEQ. V lost 4 bases to trimming and J lost 5 bases; unmatched junction nucleotides: 9. Written as DNA, the CDR3 is TGTGCCAGCAGCCCCCCCCCTTCTAGCGGGAGGGACAATGAGCAGTTCTTC. It translates to CASSPPPSSGRDNEQFF.

The rearrangement joins TRBV5-1 to TRBJ1-3; no firm D call. V dropped 3 bases and J dropped 0 bases, with 7 bases sitting between them. The CDR3 is made up of 14 amino acids. The germline CDR1 and CDR2 sequences are SGHRS and YFSETQ. In DNA, the CDR3 is TGCGCCAGCAGCTCGGGTGACTCTGGAAACACCATATATTTT. It codes for CASSSGDSGNTIYF.

The chain joins TRBV7-8 to TRBJ1-5; weak D call: TRBD1 (6 bases). Germline V gene data show CDR1 as SGHVS and CDR2 as FQNEAQ. This CDR3 comprises 17 residues. V was clipped by 4 bases and J by 10 bases, with 26 bases between them. CDR3 region: CASSSGVAGATIKPQHF. CDR3 bases: TGTGCCAGCAGCTCGGGTGTGGCGGGGGCAACGATCAAACCCCAGCATTTT.

The chain carries TRBV5-1 and TRBJ2-7; D is perhaps TRBD2 (6 bases). Germline V lookup: CDR1 SGHRS, CDR2 YFSETQ. The germline V and J ends were trimmed by 5 bases and 0 bases, with 15 bases remaining between them. The CDR3 runs to 15 residues. CDR3 DNA sequence: TGCGCCAGCAGTGAGCGTGGGACTGTCTCCTACGAGCAGTACTTC. Protein sequence: CASSERGTVSYEQYF.

The chain combines TRBV28 with TRBJ2-1, with D uncertain. Germline values: CDR1 MDHEN, CDR2 SYDVKM. CDR3 length equals 14 residues. V was trimmed by 4 bases and J by 4 bases, leaving 11 bases between them. CDR3 nucleotides: TGTGCCAGCAGTTGGAGCCAAACTTACAATGAGCAGTTCTTC. It specifies CASSWSQTYNEQFF.

The chain joins TRBV5-1 to TRBJ1-2; D perhaps matches TRBD1 (5 bases). The CDR3 extends over 14 amino acids. Germline CDR1 SGHRS, CDR2 YFSETQ. V lost 4 bases and J 5 bases, leaving 15 bases between the germline ends. The CDR3 DNA sequence: TGCGCCAGCAGCCCGGACAACTCTGCTTATGGCTACACCTTC. Its translation: CASSPDNSAYGYTF.

This chain connects TRBV10-2 to TRBJ1-5; 9 bases are a match to TRBD1. CDR1 is WSHSY, CDR2 SAAADI, per germline. V lost 5 bases to trimming and J lost 12 bases; unmatched junction nucleotides: 11. The CDR3 sequence is 14 residues long. The CDR3 reads CASSSDRGRVNQHF. CDR3 DNA: TGCGCCAGCAGTTCGGACAGGGGCCGGGTTAACCAGCATTTT.

CDR3 DNA: TGTGCCAGCAGCGTACAGGGGGGGTCTAACTATGGCTACACCTTC. Protein sequence: CASSVQGGSNYGYTF. The chain has TRBV5-5 and TRBJ1-2; the match to TRBD1 covers 8 bases. The germline CDR1 and CDR2 sequences are SGHKS and YYEKEE (reference sequence). The length of the CDR3 is 15 residues. V lost 4 bases and J lost 0; bases outside the gene matches: 5.